This T cell receptor (beta chain) was retrieved from a study of cytomegalovirus exposure and HLA in healthy donors. General study findings and limits: Diagnosis of cytomegalovirus status made by the classifier reportedly showed high specificity and sensitivity.

Researchers ran the PCR with 60 Vbeta and 13 Jbeta primers. The repertoire was sequenced with immunoSEQ multiplex PCR; TCRdb's copy has only in-frame clones and lacks some. The repertoire holds around 150,000 clones, with 84% as singletons. For this clone: Its specificity is unknown.

Per the germline V gene, CDR1 is SEHNR and CDR2 is FQNEAQ (reference sequence). With V trimmed by 4 bases and J by 5 bases, 9 bases remained unmatched. The CDR3 totals 16 residues. Specimen: PBMCs. The V and J genes are TRBV7-9 and TRBJ2-3, with TRBD1 matching over 10 bases. This receptor was identified in a man aged 50 to 59 in good health and CMV-seropositive. CDR3 DNA: TGTGCCAGCAGCTCATACCGGGACAGGGGACAAGATACGCAGTATTTT. Protein sequence: CASSSYRDRGQDTQYF.